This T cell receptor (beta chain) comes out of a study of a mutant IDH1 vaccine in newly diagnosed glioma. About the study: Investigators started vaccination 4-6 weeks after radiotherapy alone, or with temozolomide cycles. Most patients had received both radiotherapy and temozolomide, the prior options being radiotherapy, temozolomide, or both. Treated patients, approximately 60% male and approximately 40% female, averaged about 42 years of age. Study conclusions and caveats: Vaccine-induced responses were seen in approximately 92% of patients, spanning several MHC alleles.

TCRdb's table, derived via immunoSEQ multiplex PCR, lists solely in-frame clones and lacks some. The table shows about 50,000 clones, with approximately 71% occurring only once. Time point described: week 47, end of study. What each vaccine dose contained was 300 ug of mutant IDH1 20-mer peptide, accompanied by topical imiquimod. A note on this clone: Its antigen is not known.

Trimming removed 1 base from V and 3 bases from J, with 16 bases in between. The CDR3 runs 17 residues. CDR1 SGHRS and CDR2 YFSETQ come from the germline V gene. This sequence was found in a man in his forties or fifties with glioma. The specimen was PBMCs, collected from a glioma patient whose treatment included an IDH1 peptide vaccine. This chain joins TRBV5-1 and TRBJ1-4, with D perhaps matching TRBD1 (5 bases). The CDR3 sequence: CASSLSGRVGPNEKLFF. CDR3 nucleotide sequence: TGCGCCAGCAGCTTGAGCGGCAGGGTTGGTCCTAATGAAAAACTGTTTTTT.